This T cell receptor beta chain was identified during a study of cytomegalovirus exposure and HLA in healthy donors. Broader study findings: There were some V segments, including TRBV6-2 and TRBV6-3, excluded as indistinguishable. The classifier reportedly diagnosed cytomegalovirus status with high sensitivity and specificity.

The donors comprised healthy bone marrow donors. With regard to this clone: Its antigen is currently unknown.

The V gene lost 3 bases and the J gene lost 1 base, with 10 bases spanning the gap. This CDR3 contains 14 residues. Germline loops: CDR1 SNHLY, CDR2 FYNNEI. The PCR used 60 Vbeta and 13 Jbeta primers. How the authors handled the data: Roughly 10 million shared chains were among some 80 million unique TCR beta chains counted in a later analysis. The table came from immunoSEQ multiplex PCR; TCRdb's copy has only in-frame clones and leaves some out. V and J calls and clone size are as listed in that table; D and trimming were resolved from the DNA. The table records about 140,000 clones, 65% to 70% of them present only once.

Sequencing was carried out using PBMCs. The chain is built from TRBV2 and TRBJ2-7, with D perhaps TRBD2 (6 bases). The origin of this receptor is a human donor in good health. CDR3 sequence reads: CASSEGGTSYEQYF. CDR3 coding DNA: TGTGCCAGCAGTGAGGGGGGAACTTCCTACGAGCAGTACTTC.